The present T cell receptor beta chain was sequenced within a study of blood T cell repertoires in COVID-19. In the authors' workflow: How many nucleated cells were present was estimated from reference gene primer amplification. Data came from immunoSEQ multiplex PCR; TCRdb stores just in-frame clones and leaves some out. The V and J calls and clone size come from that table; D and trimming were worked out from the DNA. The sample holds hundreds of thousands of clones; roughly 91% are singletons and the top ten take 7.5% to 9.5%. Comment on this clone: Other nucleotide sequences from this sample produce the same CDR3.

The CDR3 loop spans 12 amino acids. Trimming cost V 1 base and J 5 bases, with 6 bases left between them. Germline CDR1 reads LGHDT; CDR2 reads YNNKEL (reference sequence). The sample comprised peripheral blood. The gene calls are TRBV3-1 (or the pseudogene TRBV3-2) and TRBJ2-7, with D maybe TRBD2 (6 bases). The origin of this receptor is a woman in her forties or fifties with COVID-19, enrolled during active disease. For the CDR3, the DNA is TGTGCCAGCAGCCAAGGCGGGGACGAGCAGTACTTC. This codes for CASSQGGDEQYF.